A selection of T cell receptor beta chains follows, all from one sample in a study of T cells in Graves' hyperthyroidism and ophthalmopathy. TCRdb re-analysed the multiplex PCR reads in MiXCR, keeping a single row per CDR3 protein. This table holds about 480,000 distinct CDR3 sequences, 22% found once. Material: blood. These receptors all stem from a woman aged 70-85 years with Graves' ophthalmopathy. Both conserved end residues are part of each CDR3. A D gene is named only where the DNA matches it firmly. The size of a clone is reported for some rows only, either as once, few or many, or as a class for expanded clones.

V gene,J gene,D gene,clone size,CDR3 protein,CDR3 DNA
TRBV28,TRBJ2-7,.,many,CASSLVGPPQYEQYF,TGTGCCAGCAGTTTGGTCGGTCCACCCCAATACGAGCAGTACTTC
TRBV20-1,TRBJ1-3,.,few,CSASREVGNTIYF,TGCAGTGCTAGTAGGGAGGTCGGAAACACCATATATTTT
TRBV14,TRBJ2-1,TRBD2,few,CASSPLSSGLYNEQFF,TGTGCCAGCAGCCCCTTGTCTAGCGGCCTCTACAATGAGCAGTTCTTC
TRBV29-1,TRBJ1-5,.,.,CSIEGRPGNQPQHF,TGCAGCATTGAAGGCAGGCCGGGCAATCAGCCCCAGCATTTT
TRBV12-3/TRBV12-4,TRBJ2-3,TRBD2,few,CASSTIAGWGTDTQYF,TGTGCCAGCAGTACAATAGCGGGATGGGGAACAGATACGCAGTATTTT
TRBV10-3,TRBJ1-2,.,few,CAISESSENYGYTF,TGTGCCATCAGTGAGTCCTCAGAGAACTATGGCTACACCTTC
TRBV5-1,TRBJ2-5,.,.,CASSLGVLAAGGETQYF,TGCGCCAGCAGCTTGGGCGTTCTTGCGGCTGGAGGGGAGACCCAGTACTTC
TRBV2,TRBJ2-2,TRBD2,.,CASSSGSSGELFF,TGTGCCAGCAGTAGCGGGAGTTCCGGGGAGCTGTTTTTT
TRBV19,TRBJ2-3,TRBD2,few,CASRRQLAGLTDTQYF,TGTGCCAGTAGAAGACAACTAGCGGGTCTCACAGATACGCAGTATTTT
TRBV3-1,TRBJ2-3,TRBD2,few,CASSSGTSGRTDTQYF,TGTGCCAGCAGTTCAGGGACTAGCGGGCGCACAGATACGCAGTATTTT
TRBV19,TRBJ1-1,.,many,CASSPQGGTEAFF,TGTGCCAGCAGCCCCCAGGGCGGCACTGAAGCTTTCTTT
TRBV10-3,TRBJ2-1,.,few,CAIRGVAGNEQFF,TGTGCCATCAGGGGGGTCGCGGGCAATGAGCAGTTCTTC
TRBV3-1,TRBJ2-2,.,few,CASSQDRTGELFF,TGTGCCAGCAGCCAAGATCGCACCGGGGAGCTGTTTTTT
TRBV7-9,TRBJ1-1,.,many,CASSRAGLDTEAFF,TGTGCCAGCAGCCGAGCCGGGTTGGACACTGAAGCTTTCTTT
TRBV28,TRBJ2-7,.,many,CASSFVREALRYDYEQYF,TGTGCCAGCAGTTTTGTGCGGGAAGCTCTTCGGTACGACTACGAGCAGTACTTC
TRBV3-1,TRBJ2-7,.,.,CASSQVLAYEQYF,TGTGCCAGCAGCCAAGTACTAGCCTACGAGCAGTACTTC
TRBV6-1,TRBJ1-5,.,few,CASSPSGGAQHF,TGTGCCAGCAGCCCTTCGGGGGGGGCCCAGCATTTT
TRBV30,TRBJ2-7,.,few,CAWTSTVGEQYF,TGTGCCTGGACGTCGACGGTAGGCGAGCAGTACTTC